This T cell receptor beta chain came from a study of neoadjuvant nivolumab and ipilimumab in lung cancer. Germline CDR1 MGHRA, CDR2 YSYEKL. The CDR3 is made up of 13 amino acids. The V end lost 0 bases, the J end lost 8 bases, and 8 bases lay between the germline ends. Sequencing used immunoSEQ multiplex PCR; TCRdb keeps in-frame clones, though not all of them. Here the sample spans about 18,000 clones, approximately 87% being singletons. As to this clone: Its antigen is unknown.

Study-wide points: Only a single major-pathologic-response sample was available for clonality analysis.

This receptor was identified in an adult with non-small cell lung cancer. The chain has TRBV4-1 and TRBJ2-1; weak D call: TRBD2 (5 bases). Source: peripheral blood, taken before neoadjuvant nivolumab, alone or with ipilimumab. The chain's CDR3 is CASSQDNGDEQFF. The CDR3 DNA follows: TGCGCCAGCAGCCAAGATAACGGGGATGAGCAGTTCTTC.